This TCR beta chain was observed in a study of pediatric ulcerative colitis. Data came from immunoSEQ multiplex PCR; TCRdb stores just in-frame clones and leaves some out. In the table there are some 15,000 clones, approximately 77% of which are singletons. With 5 bases clipped from V and 2 bases from J, the junction kept 15 bases outside the gene matches. Germline CDR1 reads SNHLY; CDR2 reads FYNNEI. CDR3 size: 19 residues. Rectal tissue came from one to two pinch biopsies taken at colonoscopy. The specimen sequenced was gut tissue. The chain joins TRBV2 to TRBJ2-5; the match to TRBD2 covers 12 bases. The sequence was obtained from a boy younger than 18 who was a control in a study of pediatric ulcerative colitis. CDR3 residues: CASSPTRGHGLAGQETQYF. The CDR3 DNA reads as TGTGCCAGCAGTCCTACTAGGGGACACGGACTAGCGGGGCAAGAGACCCAGTACTTC.